These 20 T cell receptor beta chains came from one sample sequenced in a study of shared clonotypes between healthy human individuals. The assay was immunoSEQ multiplex PCR, and TCRdb's table has in-frame clones only and misses some. Among roughly 660,000 clones, about 90% were seen once, and the ten largest hold 34%. The material sequenced was memory CD8+ T cells from PBMCs. The subset denotes: CD45RO+ cells pooled with CCR7-negative TemRA cells. These TCRs come from a man between 18 and 29 years old in good health. Some clones in this sample may be carry-over from other donors' samples.

Worth noting for this clone: Different DNA sequences within this sample yield the same CDR3. V is TRBV29-1 and J is TRBJ2-7, with 7 bases identical to TRBD2. The ends lost 6 bases at V and 1 base at J; junction bases unmatched: 6. The CDR3 loop spans 13 amino acids. CDR1 is SQVTM and CDR2 is ANQGSEA in the germline V gene. CDR3 coding DNA: TGCAGCGTACGCGGGGGATCTTCCTACGAGCAGTACTTC. Translated, it gives CSVRGGSSYEQYF.

The gene calls are TRBV6-6 and TRBJ2-6, with D unclear. With 8 bases removed from V and 2 bases from J, the gap between germline ends came to 10 bases. The germline gives CDR1 MNHNY, CDR2 SVGAGI (reference sequence). The CDR3 has 14 amino acids. In nucleotides, the CDR3 is TGTGCCAGCGTCCTAAATCCTGGGGCCAACGTCCTGACTTTC. Protein product: CASVLNPGANVLTF.

The chain couples TRBV19 to TRBJ1-1, with a tentative D call TRBD1 (5 bases). Trimming left V 3 bases short and J 8 bases short, with 10 bases between. The germline CDR1 and CDR2 sequences are LNHDA and SQIVND (reference sequence). The CDR3 spans 12 residues. The CDR3 sequence is CASSIQGREAFF. CDR3 nucleotide sequence: TGTGCCAGTAGTATCCAGGGAAGAGAAGCTTTCTTT.

The chain carries TRBV4-1 and TRBJ2-3; D unclear. Trimming removed 3 bases from V and 1 base from J, with 11 bases in between. Per the germline V gene, CDR1 is MGHRA and CDR2 is YSYEKL. The CDR3 totals 15 residues. The CDR3: CASSQMDRRTDTQYF. DNA for the CDR3: TGCGCCAGCAGCCAGATGGACCGCCGCACAGATACGCAGTATTTT.

The V gene is TRBV5-8, the J gene TRBJ2-5, with D perhaps TRBD1 or TRBD2 (5 bases each). V was shortened by 2 bases and J by 2 bases, with 7 bases between the two germline ends. This CDR3 has 13 amino acids. The germline CDR1 and CDR2 sequences are SGHTS and YDEGEE. Written as DNA, the CDR3 is TGTGCCAGCAGCTTCTGGGGGCAAGAGACCCAGTACTTC. Its protein is CASSFWGQETQYF.

The V gene is TRBV6-1, the J gene TRBJ1-3; the D gene is possibly TRBD1 (5 bases). CDR3 length: 15 residues. Germline values: CDR1 MNHNS, CDR2 SASEGT. Trimming left V 5 bases short and J 4 bases short, with 15 bases between. In DNA, the CDR3 is TGTGCCAGCAGTTTACCGGGGGATAGGGGAAACACCATATATTTT. This translates into CASSLPGDRGNTIYF.

The rearrangement joins TRBV7-9 to TRBJ2-7; TRBD1 is a possible D gene (6 bases). From germline, CDR1 is SEHNR and CDR2 FQNEAQ (reference sequence). This CDR3 is 16 amino acids long. The V end lost 1 base, the J end lost 3 bases, and 16 bases lay between the germline ends. CDR3 in DNA: TGTGCCAGCAGCTTAGGCACTTCAGGGGTCCGCTACGAGCAGTACTTC. It is translated as CASSLGTSGVRYEQYF.

With regard to this clone: Different DNA sequences within this sample yield the same CDR3. V is TRBV19 and J is TRBJ2-2; D gene uncertain. The CDR3 extends over 11 amino acids. The V end lost 9 bases, the J end lost 5 bases, and 7 bases lay between the germline ends. Germline-derived CDR1 and CDR2 are LNHDA and SQIVND (reference sequence). DNA of the CDR3: TGTGCCAGCACGTCAACCGGGGAGCTGTTTTTT. Encoded protein: CASTSTGELFF.

CDR3 nucleotide sequence: TGTGCCAGCAGCTCGCAGGGGGCCGCCTACGAGCAGTACTTC. It specifies CASSSQGAAYEQYF. V gene TRBV7-9 combines with J gene TRBJ2-7, with 8 bases lining up with TRBD1. CDR3 length: 14 amino acids. The V gene's germline CDR1 is SEHNR and CDR2 FQNEAQ (reference sequence). V was pared by 4 bases and J by 2 bases, with 4 bases of the junction left unmatched.

J is TRBJ2-7 and V is TRBV11-2; D may be TRBD1 or TRBD2 (5 bases each). The V and J ends lost 3 bases and 1 base respectively, with 13 bases between them. CDR1 is SGHAT, CDR2 FQNNGV, per germline. This CDR3 comprises 15 residues. The CDR3 reads CASSFGRDPSYEQYF. The CDR3 DNA follows: TGTGCCAGCAGCTTCGGCAGGGACCCATCCTACGAGCAGTACTTC.

The chain links TRBV10-3 to TRBJ2-2; D remains ambiguous. V lost 2 bases and J 5 bases, leaving 15 bases between the germline ends. Germline V gives CDR1 ENHRY, CDR2 SYGVKD. This CDR3 has 16 residues. The CDR3 DNA follows: TGTGCCATCAGTGAGGTGTCCTCCAGACGGACCGGGGAGCTGTTTTTT. It specifies CAISEVSSRRTGELFF.

The V and J genes are TRBV28 and TRBJ1-5; D call uncertain. Trimming stripped 4 bases from V and 7 bases from J, with 17 bases between. CDR1 and CDR2 from the germline V gene are MDHEN and SYDVKM. The CDR3 extends over 15 amino acids. The CDR3 here is CASSYDDPPGQPQHF. In DNA form, the CDR3 reads TGTGCCAGCAGTTACGATGACCCTCCGGGGCAGCCCCAGCATTTT.

The chain joins TRBV10-3 to TRBJ2-5; weak D call: TRBD1 (5 bases). The V gene's germline CDR1 is ENHRY and CDR2 SYGVKD. V lost 2 bases and J lost 2, with 15 bases in between. The CDR3 totals 16 residues. CDR3 nucleotide sequence: TGTGCCATCAGTGAGCGATTAATCCAGGGTCAAGAGACCCAGTACTTC. It translates to CAISERLIQGQETQYF.

The genes are TRBV7-6 and TRBJ2-3, with a weak D call TRBD1 (5 bases). CDR3 length: 16 amino acids. The germline V gene encodes CDR1 SGHVS and CDR2 FNYEAQ. Trimming took off 6 bases at V and 4 bases at J, with 20 bases between the two ends. The CDR3 nucleotides are TGTGCCAGCAGTTCTAACGTAGGGGCGAACGCAGATACGCAGTATTTT. This encodes CASSSNVGANADTQYF.

The chain uses TRBV7-9 and TRBJ2-7; perhaps D is TRBD1 or TRBD2 (6 bases each). Germline lookup yields CDR1 SEHNR and CDR2 FQNEAQ (reference sequence). Trimming cost V 2 bases and J 3 bases, with 11 bases left between them. CDR3 size: 14 residues. The CDR3 nucleotides are TGTGCCAGCAGCTTAAAAAGGGGGGACTACGAGCAGTACTTC. Its translation is CASSLKRGDYEQYF.

This clone was seen once. The chain employs TRBV27 and TRBJ2-2; D is unclear. The germline V and J ends were trimmed by 5 bases and 8 bases, with 9 bases remaining between them. The CDR3 runs 12 residues. Germline values: CDR1 MNHEY, CDR2 SMNVEV (reference sequence). In nucleotides, the CDR3 is TGTGCCAGCAGTCTAATCTTAGGGGAGCTGTTTTTT. Residues: CASSLILGELFF.

The rearrangement joins TRBV15 to TRBJ2-1, with TRBD2 identical over 10 bases. The CDR3 contains 15 residues. The ends lost 4 bases at V and 2 bases at J; junction bases unmatched: 2. Germline CDR1 is LNHNV and CDR2 is YYDKDF (reference sequence). CDR3 loop: CATSKSGRAYNEQFF. CDR3 sequence (DNA): TGTGCCACCAGCAAAAGCGGGAGGGCCTACAATGAGCAGTTCTTC.

The CDR3 reads CASSLLARFTDTQYF. The CDR3 bases are TGTGCCAGCAGCTTGTTGGCGCGGTTCACAGATACGCAGTATTTT. V is TRBV5-5 and J is TRBJ2-3; D unclear. With 1 base removed from V and 2 bases from J, the gap between germline ends came to 11 bases. The CDR3 extends over 15 amino acids. Per the germline V gene, CDR1 is SGHKS and CDR2 is YYEKEE (reference sequence).

The rearrangement joins TRBV19 to TRBJ2-1; tentatively, D is TRBD1 (6 bases). CDR3 length equals 17 residues. V was clipped by 0 bases and J by 0 bases, with 12 bases between them. The germline gives CDR1 LNHDA, CDR2 SQIVND (reference sequence). Here the CDR3 DNA reads TGTGCCAGTAGTATAGATCTTGACAGGCCCTCCTACAATGAGCAGTTCTTC. Protein: CASSIDLDRPSYNEQFF.

The J gene is TRBJ2-5, the V gene TRBV11-2; 8 bases match TRBD2. Trimming at V came to 5 bases and at J to 5 bases, leaving 19 bases not matched to a gene. This CDR3 region has 18 residues. The germline V gene has CDR1 SGHAT and CDR2 FQNNGV. The CDR3 protein is CASSDRGARTGGWETQYF. The CDR3 nucleotides read TGTGCCAGCAGCGACCGAGGGGCTAGGACGGGAGGGTGGGAGACCCAGTACTTC.